Listed below are T cell receptor beta chains from one sample, sequenced in a study. TCRdb reanalysed the 5' RACE reads using MiXCR and keeps one entry per CDR3 protein. The data contain approximately 44,000 distinct CDR3 sequences, less than 30% of them seen just once; the ten biggest clones take up around 3.5%. Material: memory CD4+ T cells sorted from a lymph node. Receptors were obtained from a female donor with breast cancer. CDR3s leave out the opening cysteine and the closing phenylalanine or tryptophan. The order of the fields is V gene, J gene, CDR3 protein.

TRBV11-2	TRBJ1-1	ASRKPDRRVTEAF
TRBV12-3/TRBV12-4	TRBJ2-3	ASSPAGGPLEDTQY
TRBV12-3/TRBV12-4	TRBJ2-3	ASRNRGLAGNTQY
TRBV9	TRBJ1-2	TSSVGSGLRGYT
TRBV5-1	TRBJ2-7	ASSLIPSQGNSYEQY
TRBV3-1	TRBJ2-5	ASSQDLRETQY
TRBV2	TRBJ1-1	ASSLSPGTNTEAF
TRBV9	TRBJ2-5	ASSVSGLQETQY
TRBV12-3/TRBV12-4	TRBJ2-1	ASSFPRTGTNEQF
TRBV9	TRBJ1-2	ASSPGGASNYGYT
TRBV6-1	TRBJ2-2	ASSEAKRGAPAGELF
TRBV25-1	TRBJ2-5	ASSTGGTGSFLETQY
TRBV7-2	TRBJ2-5	ASSSDIQETQY
TRBV20-1	TRBJ1-5	SARDRRDRVWDGNQPQH
TRBV2	TRBJ2-7	ASRVEGYEQY
TRBV12-3/TRBV12-4	TRBJ2-5	ASSFLDRVETQY
TRBV28	TRBJ2-3	ASSRPGLPSTDTQY
TRBV5-1	TRBJ2-2	ASISQGDTGELF
TRBV5-6	TRBJ2-3	ASKAEVAGKPDTQY
TRBV20-1	TRBJ2-7	SARTSGNYEQY
TRBV18	TRBJ2-2	ASSPGQGDTGELF
TRBV21-1	TRBJ2-2	ASWREGAPTGELF
TRBV20-1	TRBJ2-7	SAQLAGGRSEQY
TRBV7-2	TRBJ1-1	ASSLVGNTEAF
TRBV28	TRBJ1-5	ASSPKLGLSGQPQH
TRBV5-1	TRBJ2-3	ASSLRWVTDTQY
TRBV28	TRBJ2-5	ASSLTPEGQETQY
TRBV6-1	TRBJ1-2	ASRRVDYGCT
TRBV10-3	TRBJ2-7	ATALDRAYEQY